This T cell receptor (beta chain) is from a study of T cells in tuberculosis. As for the study in general: Sequenced TCRs come from CD1B-GMM tetramer-binding T cells. Findings and limits, study-wide: Some low-affinity tetramer-binding T cells may be absent from this sample.

TCRdb keeps only in-frame clones here, not all; method: immunoSEQ multiplex PCR. The profile shows roughly 59,000 clones, around 86% of them singletons. Cells were sorted from thawed PBMC rested overnight and stained with GMM-loaded CD1B tetramer, viability dye and anti-CD3. The CD1B tetramers carried C32 glucose monomycolate purified from Rhodococcus equi. Germline assignment: CDR1 SQVTM and CDR2 ANQGSEA. The CDR3 covers 14 residues. V lost 4 bases to trimming and J lost 0 bases, with 9 bases between them. The chain employs TRBV29-1 and TRBJ1-4; no reliable D call. This sequence was found in an adult woman with latent tuberculosis. Sample: CD1b-GMM tetramer-negative cells sorted from PBMCs. The CDR3 region has the DNA TGCAGCGTTGCCGAGCCCGCAACTAATGAAAAACTGTTTTTT. It translates to CSVAEPATNEKLFF.